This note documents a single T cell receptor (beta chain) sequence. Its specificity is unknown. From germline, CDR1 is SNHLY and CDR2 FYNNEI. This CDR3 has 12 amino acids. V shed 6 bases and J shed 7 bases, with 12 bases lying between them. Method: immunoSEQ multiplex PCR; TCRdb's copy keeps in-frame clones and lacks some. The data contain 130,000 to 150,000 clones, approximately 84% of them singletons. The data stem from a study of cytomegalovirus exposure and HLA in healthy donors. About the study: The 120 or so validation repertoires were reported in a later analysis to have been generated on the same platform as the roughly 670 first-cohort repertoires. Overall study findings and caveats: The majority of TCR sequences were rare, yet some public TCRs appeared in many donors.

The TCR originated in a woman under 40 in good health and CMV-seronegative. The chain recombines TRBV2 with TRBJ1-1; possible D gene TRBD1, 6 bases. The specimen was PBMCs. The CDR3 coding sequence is TGTGCCAGCAGACGGGACATTGGTGAAGCTTTCTTT. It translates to CASRRDIGEAFF.